Described below is a single TCR beta chain sequence and its context. The authors' processing: Amplification of reference gene primers provided the estimated nucleated cell counts. TCRdb's copy holds only in-frame clones and misses some; the assay was immunoSEQ multiplex PCR. The V and J calls and clone size come from that table; D and trimming were worked out from the DNA. In the table there are approximately 300,000 clones, nearly 90% of which are singletons. The data were taken from a study of blood T cell repertoires in COVID-19. Overall study: Specimens from acute and convalescent COVID-19 originated in the United States, Italy and Spain. T cells, B-cell-depleted T cells, or PBMCs provided the cDNA or gDNA that served as material.

In assigning cohorts, the study relied on participant-reported clinical history. Losses at the gene ends were 6 bases for V and 5 bases for J; bases not matched to a gene: 8. Germline V lookup: CDR1 MDHEN, CDR2 SYDVKM. This CDR3 is 15 amino acids long. Sequences were obtained from PBMCs or T cells enriched from blood (not recorded which). The TCR was taken from a woman aged 18 to 35 with acute COVID-19. The rearrangement uses TRBV28 and TRBJ2-5; TRBD2 matches 11 bases. The CDR3 bases are TGTGCCAGCAGGGGACTAGCGGACCTTGTGGAGACCCAGTACTTC. Protein sequence: CASRGLADLVETQYF.